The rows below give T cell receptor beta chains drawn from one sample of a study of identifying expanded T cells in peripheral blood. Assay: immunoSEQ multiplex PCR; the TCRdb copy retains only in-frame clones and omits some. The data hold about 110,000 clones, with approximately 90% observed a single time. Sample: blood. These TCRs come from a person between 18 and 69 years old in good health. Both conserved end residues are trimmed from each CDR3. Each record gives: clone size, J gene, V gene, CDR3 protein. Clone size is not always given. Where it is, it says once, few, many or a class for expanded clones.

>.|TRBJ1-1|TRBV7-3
ASRPGRGNTEAF
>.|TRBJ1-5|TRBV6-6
ASSHRDRHNQPQH
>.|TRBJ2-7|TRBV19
ASRDGQSYEQY
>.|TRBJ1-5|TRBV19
ASRPQGRGNQPQH
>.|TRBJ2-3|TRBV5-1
ASALLVSDTQY
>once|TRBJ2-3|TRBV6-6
ASSYSFNSGDTQY
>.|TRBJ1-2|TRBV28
ASSLVPGQGMNYYGYT
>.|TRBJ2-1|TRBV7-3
ASSRIGTSGEEQF
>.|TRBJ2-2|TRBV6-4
ASSDGEISGGTGELF
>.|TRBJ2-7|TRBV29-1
SALGFSGYEQY
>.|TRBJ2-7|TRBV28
ASSLVLGLAGVTYEQY
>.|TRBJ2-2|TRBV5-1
ASSLIGGANTGELF
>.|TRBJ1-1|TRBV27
ASSLKYGTAKGNTEAF
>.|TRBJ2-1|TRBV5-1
ASSLDRDNEQF
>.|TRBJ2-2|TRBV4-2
ASSQDRAGWTGELF
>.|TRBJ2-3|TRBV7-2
ASSINYRQFTDTQY
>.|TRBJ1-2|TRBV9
ASSVDLRGTGYT
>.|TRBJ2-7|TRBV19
ASSDLQMYEQY
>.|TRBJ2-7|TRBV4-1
ASSLGTLSSYEQY
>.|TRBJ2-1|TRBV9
ASSTDISSYNEQF
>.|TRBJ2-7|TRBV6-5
ASSSTTYEQY
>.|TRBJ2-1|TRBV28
ASSSNLGSTGGQEQF
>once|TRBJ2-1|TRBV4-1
ASSQVLAGAEQF
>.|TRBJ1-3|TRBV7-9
ASSFPSGRGNTIY
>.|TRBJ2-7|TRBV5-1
ASSPQRQDPYEQY
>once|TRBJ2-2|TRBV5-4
ASTKERGGRGELF
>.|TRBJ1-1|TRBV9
ASSVFTGGKTEAF
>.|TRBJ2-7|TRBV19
ASRSGNGEQY
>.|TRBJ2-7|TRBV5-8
ASSPSTGGFGDEQY
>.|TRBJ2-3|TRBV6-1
ASSDPPGTGDEDTQY
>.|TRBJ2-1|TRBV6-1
ASRLAANNEQF
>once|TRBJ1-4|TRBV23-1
ASSQQFSVEKLF
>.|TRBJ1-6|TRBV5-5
ASSLGGTGSFPYNSPLH
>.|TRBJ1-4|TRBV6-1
ASSEYWTILTEKLF
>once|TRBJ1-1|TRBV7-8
ASGAQGRATEAF
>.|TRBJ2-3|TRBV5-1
ASDPTGAGVDTQY
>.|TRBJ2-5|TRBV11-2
ASSSPVAAGGYQETQY
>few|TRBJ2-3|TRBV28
ASSTDSTDTQY